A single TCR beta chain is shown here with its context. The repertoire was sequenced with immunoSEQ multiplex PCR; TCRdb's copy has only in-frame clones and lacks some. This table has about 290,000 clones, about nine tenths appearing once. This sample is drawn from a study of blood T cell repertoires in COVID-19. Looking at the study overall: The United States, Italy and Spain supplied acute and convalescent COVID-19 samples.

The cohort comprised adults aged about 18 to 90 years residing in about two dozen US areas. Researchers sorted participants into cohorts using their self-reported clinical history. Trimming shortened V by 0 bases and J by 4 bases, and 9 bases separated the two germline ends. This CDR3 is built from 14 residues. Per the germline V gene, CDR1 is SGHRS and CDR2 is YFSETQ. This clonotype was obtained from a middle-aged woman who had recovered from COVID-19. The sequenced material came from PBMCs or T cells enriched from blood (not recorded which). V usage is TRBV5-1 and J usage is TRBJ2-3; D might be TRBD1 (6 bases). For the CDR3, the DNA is TGCGCCAGCAGCTTGGACAGGGTCCCAGATACGCAGTATTTT. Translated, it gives CASSLDRVPDTQYF. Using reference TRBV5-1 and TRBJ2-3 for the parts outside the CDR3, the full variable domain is KAGVTQTPRYLIKTRGQQVTLSCSPISGHRSVSWYQQTPGQGLQFLFEYFSETQRNKGNFPGRFSGRQFSNSRSEMNVSTLELGDSALYLCASSLDRVPDTQYFGPGTRLTVL.